This T cell receptor beta chain was profiled in a study of T cell responses to AZD1222 COVID-19 vaccine. Overall study findings and caveats: Two AZD1222 administrations were followed by greater Spike-specific TCR breadth and depth.

Regarding this clone: Its antigen remains unidentified.

There are 17 residues in the CDR3. Germline CDR1 KGHDR, CDR2 SFDVKD. V lost 3 bases and J lost 4; bases outside the gene matches: 12. Clones were read by immunoSEQ multiplex PCR, and TCRdb kept only the in-frame ones, dropping some. The table includes 97,000 or so clones, roughly 90% detected once. The source of this sequence is an adult in good health. The chain employs TRBV24-1 and TRBJ2-5; 8 bases fit TRBD2. Sequenced here: peripheral blood, sampled on day 0 of AZD1222 vaccination. The CDR3 DNA sequence: TGTGCCACCAGTGATCCGGTAGCGGGGCAATCCCGAGAGACCCAGTACTTC. Its translation is CATSDPVAGQSRETQYF.